This is a list of T cell receptor beta chains from one sample in a study of cytomegalovirus exposure and HLA in healthy donors. Libraries were prepared by immunoSEQ multiplex PCR; TCRdb keeps only in-frame clonotypes and omits some of them. The sample table includes fewer than 150,000 clones. The sample taken for sequencing was PBMCs. These receptors all stem from a woman aged 60-75 years in good health and CMV-seronegative. Each CDR3 is given with its conserved first and last residue. A D gene is named only where the DNA matches it firmly.

CDR3nt,CDR3aa,v_gene,j_gene,d_gene
TGTGCCAGCGATCGGGAAGATTCACCCCTCCACTTT,CASDREDSPLHF,TRBV6-6,TRBJ1-6,-
TGTGCCAGTAGTATAAGAGGCAATCAGCCCCAGCATTTT,CASSIRGNQPQHF,TRBV19,TRBJ1-5,-
TGTGCCAGCAGCTTAGGGACATCCAACACTGAAGCTTTCTTT,CASSLGTSNTEAFF,TRBV7-8,TRBJ1-1,-
TGTGCCAGCAGGTGGGACTACCAACCGCGCAATGAGCAGTTCTTC,CASRWDYQPRNEQFF,TRBV11-2,TRBJ2-1,TRBD2
TGTGCCAGCAGCTTGGGGGTAGCGGGGGGTGAAAATGAGCAGTTCTTC,CASSLGVAGGENEQFF,TRBV5-4,TRBJ2-1,TRBD2
TGTGCCAGCAGCCAAGGGGGTGGCTATGAAAAACTGTTTTTT,CASSQGGGYEKLFF,TRBV7-6,TRBJ1-4,-
TGTGCCAGCAGATGGGACACCGACAATGAGCAGTTCTTC,CASRWDTDNEQFF,TRBV2,TRBJ2-1,-
TGTGCCAGCAGCTTAGGGGAGCTCGAGCAGTACTTC,CASSLGELEQYF,TRBV11-2,TRBJ2-7,-
TGTGCCAGTCGTGGGGGACAGCTCTCTGGAAACACCATATATTTT,CASRGGQLSGNTIYF,TRBV19,TRBJ1-3,TRBD1
TGTGCCAGCAGCCAGGGGAACACTGAAGCTTTCTTT,CASSQGNTEAFF,TRBV7-3,TRBJ1-1,-
TGTGCCAGCGGGTGGCTAACTCCGGGACAGGGTGGTCAGCCCCAGCATTTT,CASGWLTPGQGGQPQHF,TRBV27,TRBJ1-5,TRBD1
TGTGCCAGCAGTGAAGTGGTGGGGAGGAACACTGAAGCTTTCTTT,CASSEVVGRNTEAFF,TRBV6-1,TRBJ1-1,-
TGTGCCAGCAGTGAAAGGATGAGGACTAGCGGGGTCTACGAGCAGTACTTC,CASSERMRTSGVYEQYF,TRBV6-1,TRBJ2-7,TRBD2
TGCAGCGCCAAACAGGGGGCAGGAGGCTACACCTTC,CSAKQGAGGYTF,TRBV29-1,TRBJ1-2,TRBD1
TGTGCCAGCAGCCCACCGACGGGGGGCTCCTACGAGCAGTACTTC,CASSPPTGGSYEQYF,TRBV7-9,TRBJ2-7,TRBD2
TGCGCCAGCAGCCAATCCAGGGGAGGGTTTAATGAAAAACTGTTTTTT,CASSQSRGGFNEKLFF,TRBV4-1,TRBJ1-4,-
TGTGCCATCATGAAGCAGGGGGCGGGGTACGAGCAGTACTTC,CAIMKQGAGYEQYF,TRBV10-3,TRBJ2-7,TRBD1
TGTGCCAGTAGTATAGATTCGGGTTGGCAGACCCAGTACTTC,CASSIDSGWQTQYF,TRBV19,TRBJ2-5,-
TGTGCCATCAGTGATGGGGCCGGAGCCTACAATGAGCAGTTCTTC,CAISDGAGAYNEQFF,TRBV10-3,TRBJ2-1,-
TGTGCCAGCAGTTACAAGCGGGGGGCCGGCAATGAGCAGTTCTTC,CASSYKRGAGNEQFF,TRBV6-6,TRBJ2-1,TRBD2
TGTGCCACCAGCAGAGAGGGGAGGCGCAATCAGCCCCAGCATTTT,CATSREGRRNQPQHF,TRBV15,TRBJ1-5,-
TGTGCCAGCAGCTGGGGACAGGGAGGTGCCGGGGAGCTGTTTTTT,CASSWGQGGAGELFF,TRBV5-4,TRBJ2-2,TRBD1
TGTGCCATCAGTAGGGACAGGGGGCAGGGTAACTATGGCTACACCTTC,CAISRDRGQGNYGYTF,TRBV10-3,TRBJ1-2,TRBD1
TGTGCCAGCACCCCGTCGGGGGGTTCAGATACGCAGTATTTT,CASTPSGGSDTQYF,TRBV6-6,TRBJ2-3,TRBD2
TGTGCCAGCAGCTTCTCCGGGAGCTCCTACGAGCAGTACTTC,CASSFSGSSYEQYF,TRBV7-9,TRBJ2-7,-
TGTGCCAGCAGTTTCCCGAGGAAGAACACTGAAGCTTTCTTT,CASSFPRKNTEAFF,TRBV28,TRBJ1-1,-
TGTGCCAGCAAACCGGGACAGACATTCTACGAGCAGTACTTC,CASKPGQTFYEQYF,TRBV2,TRBJ2-7,TRBD1
TGTGCCATCAGTGAGTCGAGGGGGAAGGGAGAGACCCAGTACTTC,CAISESRGKGETQYF,TRBV10-3,TRBJ2-5,-
TGTGCCAGCTCACCCTACCAAGAGACCCAGTACTTC,CASSPYQETQYF,TRBV18,TRBJ2-5,-
TGCGCCAGCAGCTTTTTTCCCTCAACTAATGAAAAACTGTTTTTT,CASSFFPSTNEKLFF,TRBV5-1,TRBJ1-4,-
TGTGCCAGCAGCGACGACCTGGGGACACTCCTCACAGATACGCAGTATTTT,CASSDDLGTLLTDTQYF,TRBV9,TRBJ2-3,-
TGTGCCAGCTCAGGACTAGCGGGAGGATGGGACGAGCAGTACTTC,CASSGLAGGWDEQYF,TRBV5-4,TRBJ2-7,TRBD2
TGCGCCAGCAGTTTCGGCTATCCAGGGTTGCAAGGGTTTATCGGGGAGCTGTTTTTT,CASSFGYPGLQGFIGELFF,TRBV5-1,TRBJ2-2,-
TGTGCCAGCAGACCTCAGGGGAATGGTAATTCACCCCTCCACTTT,CASRPQGNGNSPLHF,TRBV27,TRBJ1-6,-
TGTGCCAGCAACCGGGGACAGACCTACGAGCAGTACTTC,CASNRGQTYEQYF,TRBV6-1,TRBJ2-7,TRBD1
TGCGCCAGCAGCCCGACCTCCACAGACAATGAGCAGTTCTTC,CASSPTSTDNEQFF,TRBV5-1,TRBJ2-1,-
TGTGCCATGAAGGGACAGGGAACTGAAAAACTGTTTTTT,CAMKGQGTEKLFF,TRBV10-3,TRBJ1-4,TRBD1
TGTGCCAGCAGCGGGGAAAAGCGGAGCTCCTACAATGAGCAGTTCTTC,CASSGEKRSSYNEQFF,TRBV7-8,TRBJ2-1,-
TGTGCCAGCAGCGTAGGACAGGGAGGGTACGAGCAGTACTTC,CASSVGQGGYEQYF,TRBV28,TRBJ2-7,-
TGTGCCAGCAGTGAAAGAGGGGGTGGGACAGGGAACACTGAAGCTTTCTTT,CASSERGGGTGNTEAFF,TRBV6-1,TRBJ1-1,TRBD1
TGCGCCAGCAGCTTTTCAGGGGTTGGCGCAGATACGCAGTATTTT,CASSFSGVGADTQYF,TRBV5-1,TRBJ2-3,-
TGTGCCAGCAGCTTACGAGGTGGTGAGCAGTTCTTC,CASSLRGGEQFF,TRBV11-3,TRBJ2-1,-